This entry lists 17 T cell receptor beta chains sequenced from one sample in a study of early T cells in non-severe SARS-CoV-2 infection. TCRdb re-analysed the 5' RACE reads in MiXCR, keeping a single row per CDR3 protein. Of approximately 84,000 distinct CDR3 sequences detected, about 13% appear once; the ten largest clones hold 6%. Sequencing was carried out using whole blood. The receptor set was obtained from an adult who was a healthcare worker with PCR-confirmed SARS-CoV-2 infection or an uninfected control (not recorded which).

J is TRBJ1-5 and V is TRBV20-1, with 9 bases identical to TRBD1. J gave up 4 bases and V 0 bases, and 7 bases lay outside the gene matches. The CDR3 sequence is 16 residues long. Germline CDR1 DFQATT, CDR2 SNEGSKA (reference sequence). The CDR3 protein is CSARELRTGVNQPQHF. The CDR3 nucleotides are TGCAGTGCTAGAGAACTGAGGACAGGGGTAAATCAGCCCCAGCATTTT.

This clonotype was seen more than once but under ten times. J is TRBJ2-3 and V is TRBV2; D call uncertain. Germline-derived CDR1 and CDR2 are SNHLY and FYNNEI. Trimming left V 5 bases short and J 0 bases short, with 9 bases between. The CDR3 has 14 amino acids. The CDR3, as DNA: TGTGCCAGCAGTTGGGCCGGCAGCACAGATACGCAGTATTTT. As protein: CASSWAGSTDTQYF.

This chain links TRBV9 with TRBJ2-7, with D perhaps matching TRBD2 (5 bases). V was cut by 1 base and J by 3 bases, with 14 bases left in between. The CDR3 has 15 residues. Germline-derived CDR1 and CDR2 are SGDLS and YYNGEE. For the CDR3, the DNA is TGTGCCAGCAGCGTAAATTTTGAGGGTAGCTACGAGCAGTACTTC. It codes for CASSVNFEGSYEQYF.

This clonotype appeared a few times. The gene calls are TRBV29-1 and TRBJ1-2, with D hard to call. This CDR3 has 12 amino acids. Germline assignment: CDR1 SQVTM and CDR2 ANQGSEA. The V gene lost 3 bases and the J gene lost 2 bases, with 7 bases spanning the gap. CDR3 sequence: CSVDRRNYGYTF. CDR3 DNA: TGCAGCGTTGACAGGCGAAACTATGGCTACACCTTC.

In this sample, this clonotype turned up many times. The rearrangement links TRBV6-2 or TRBV6-3 to TRBJ1-1; weak D call: TRBD1 (5 bases). Germline values: CDR1 MNHEY, CDR2 SVGEGT. The CDR3 is 16 amino acids. V lost 3 bases to trimming and J lost 3 bases, with 17 bases between them. The CDR3 DNA reads TGTGCCAGCAGTTATATGATCGAGACGGGGGACACTGAAGCTTTCTTT. Its protein product is CASSYMIETGDTEAFF.

This clonotype was detected only a few times. The rearrangement uses TRBV11-2 and TRBJ2-7, with D possibly being TRBD1 (6 bases). Trimming shortened V by 5 bases and J by 1 base, and 9 bases separated the two germline ends. This CDR3 is built from 13 residues. CDR1 is SGHAT and CDR2 is FQNNGV in the germline V gene. This CDR3 reads CASSPDRSYEQYF. In nucleotides, the CDR3 is TGTGCCAGCAGCCCGGACAGATCCTACGAGCAGTACTTC. Full variable domain (remainder filled in from reference TRBV11-2 and TRBJ2-7): EAGVAQSPRYKIIEKRQSVAFWCNPISGHATLYWYQQILGQGPKLLIQFQNNGVVDDSQLPKDRFSAERLKGVDSTLKIQPAKLEDSAVYLCASSPDRSYEQYFGPGTRLTVT.

The chain joins TRBV11-2 to TRBJ2-7, with TRBD1 matching over 9 bases. CDR1 is SGHAT and CDR2 is FQNNGV in the germline V gene. After removal of 3 bases from V and 3 bases from J, the junction contained 3 bases not matched to a gene. This CDR3 spans 14 amino acids. The CDR3 coding sequence is TGTGCCAGCAGCTTGGCGACAGGGGGCTACGAGCAGTACTTC. It translates to CASSLATGGYEQYF. Together with reference TRBV11-2 and TRBJ2-7, the CDR3 gives the full variable domain: EAGVAQSPRYKIIEKRQSVAFWCNPISGHATLYWYQQILGQGPKLLIQFQNNGVVDDSQLPKDRFSAERLKGVDSTLKIQPAKLEDSAVYLCASSLATGGYEQYFGPGTRLTVT.

V is TRBV27 and J is TRBJ1-5; tentatively, D is TRBD1 (5 bases). This CDR3 is 13 amino acids long. The V end lost 4 bases, the J end lost 5 bases, and 9 bases lay between the germline ends. Germline lookup yields CDR1 MNHEY and CDR2 SMNVEV (reference sequence). CDR3 in amino acids: CASSWDEYQPQHF. CDR3 DNA: TGTGCCAGCAGTTGGGACGAATATCAGCCCCAGCATTTT.

Many counts were recorded for this clonotype. The chain links TRBV7-9 to TRBJ1-1; D gene unclear. Germline CDR1 SEHNR, CDR2 FQNEAQ (reference sequence). V gave up 1 base and J gave up 1 base, with 4 bases separating them. The CDR3 is 13 amino acids. Here the CDR3 DNA reads TGTGCCAGCAGCTTAGAGGGGAACACTGAAGCTTTCTTT. Amino acid sequence: CASSLEGNTEAFF.

In this sample, this clonotype turned up many times. The rearrangement uses TRBV6-1 and TRBJ1-1; D may be TRBD1 (6 bases). This CDR3 has 14 residues. Germline CDR1 and CDR2: MNHNS and SASEGT. Trimming took 7 bases from V and 7 from J, leaving 19 bases between them. In nucleotides, the CDR3 is TGTGCCAGCAAAAGGGATACAGGGATGGGTGAAGCTTTCTTT. Its translation is CASKRDTGMGEAFF.

This clonotype was detected many times. The chain couples TRBV3-1 to TRBJ2-1; D is ambiguous. The germline V gene has CDR1 LGHDT and CDR2 YNNKEL (reference sequence). The CDR3 runs 14 residues. V was pared by 6 bases and J by 5 bases, with 14 bases between. The CDR3: CASSPTPFHNEQFF. The CDR3 DNA sequence: TGTGCCAGCAGTCCCACACCCTTTCACAATGAGCAGTTCTTC.

This clonotype was seen at least ten times. The J gene is TRBJ1-2, the V gene TRBV20-1; no clear D. The CDR3 runs 12 residues. Germline values: CDR1 DFQATT, CDR2 SNEGSKA (reference sequence). Trimming removed 0 bases at V and 5 bases at J, with 7 bases between. CDR3 residues: CSARDQPYGYTF. DNA for the CDR3: TGCAGTGCTAGAGATCAGCCGTATGGCTACACCTTC.

V usage is TRBV29-1 and J usage is TRBJ1-3; 8 bases line up with TRBD1. V shed 7 bases and J 4 bases; nucleotides not matched to a gene: 12. Germline V gene sequence: CDR1 SQVTM, CDR2 ANQGSEA. The CDR3 length is 15 residues. CDR3 DNA sequence: TGCAGCGCCTTACAGGGGGTTGCTGCAGGAAACACCATATATTTT. It codes for CSALQGVAAGNTIYF.

The table lists this clonotype with many counts. The chain recombines TRBV5-1 with TRBJ1-4; TRBD1 aligns across 10 bases. The V segment lost 4 bases and the J segment 6 bases; nucleotides outside the gene matches: 6. The CDR3 extends over 15 amino acids. Germline V gene sequence: CDR1 SGHRS, CDR2 YFSETQ. The CDR3 bases are TGCGCCAGCAGCGCCCCCGGGACAGGGGATGAAAAACTGTTTTTT. Protein sequence: CASSAPGTGDEKLFF. Drawing the rest from reference TRBV5-1 and TRBJ1-4, the complete variable domain is KAGVTQTPRYLIKTRGQQVTLSCSPISGHRSVSWYQQTPGQGLQFLFEYFSETQRNKGNFPGRFSGRQFSNSRSEMNVSTLELGDSALYLCASSAPGTGDEKLFFGSGTQLSVL.

As DNA, the CDR3 is TGCGCCAGCAGTGAGGAGGGACAGGGTCGAACCTACGAGCAGTACTTC. This gives the protein CASSEEGQGRTYEQYF. The gene calls are TRBV10-1 and TRBJ2-7, with 9 nucleotides matching TRBD1. V gave up 2 bases and J gave up 2 bases; unmatched junction bases: 7. The CDR3 is 16 amino acids. CDR1 and CDR2 (germline): WNHNN, SYGVQD (reference sequence).

V usage is TRBV24-1 and J usage is TRBJ2-2; tentatively, D is TRBD1 (5 bases). CDR1 and CDR2 (germline): KGHDR, SFDVKD. The CDR3 consists of 13 residues. Trimming shortened V by 3 bases and J by 6 bases, and 7 bases separated the two germline ends. CDR3 in amino acids: CATSDPGPGELFF. For the CDR3, the DNA is TGTGCCACCAGTGATCCAGGGCCCGGGGAGCTGTTTTTT.

This clonotype was detected only a few times. The rearrangement joins TRBV7-2 to TRBJ2-3, with D possibly matching TRBD2 (6 bases). CDR1 and CDR2 from the germline V gene are SGHTA and FQGNSA. The CDR3 is 14 residues long. Trimming stripped 5 bases from V and 0 bases from J, with 9 bases between. For the CDR3, the DNA is TGTGCCAGCAGCCCCCGGGGGAGCACAGATACGCAGTATTTT. Encoded protein: CASSPRGSTDTQYF.